One sample yielded the 30 T cell receptor beta chains listed below, sequenced in a study of regulatory T cells in long-lasting Graves disease (dated by TCRdb to the early 2020s). The sample's time point label is to be understood as: persistent/refractory GD, antithyroid drugs over 5 years with positive TRAb. For both TCR sequencing and RNA sequencing, RNA was extracted from PBMCs using TRIzol. Libraries were built with multiplex PCR. Sequencing was carried out with an Illumina HiSeq 4000. To build TCR beta libraries, CDR3 regions were amplified by Arm-PCR using iRepertoire HTBI primers. In TCRdb, the public reads were trimmed at Q25 with fastp and aligned with MiXCR, with productive beta chains retained. Identical CDR3 proteins give one entry, which carries the most common genes and DNA. The sample data list more than 350,000 distinct CDR3 sequences, and over 20% of these were observed just once. The leading ten clones occupy around 15% of the sample.

This material consisted of peripheral blood mononuclear cells (PBMCs), taken when the disease was refractory, from a patient treated with antithyroid drugs. All receptors come from a female donor with Graves disease.

Of note for this clonotype: Since the CDR3 does not end with the conserved phenylalanine or tryptophan, this likely comes from a read error. The V gene is TRBV10-2, the J gene TRBJ1-5; D unresolved. Germline V gene lookup returns CDR1 WSHSY and CDR2 SAAADI. This CDR3 comprises 14 residues. V dropped 6 bases and J dropped 0 bases, with 9 bases sitting between them. The CDR3 bases are TGCGCCAGCAGAGTCATTGATAGCAATCAGCCCCAGCATCTT. Its protein is CASRVIDSNQPQHL.

This clonotype appeared many times. The chain joins TRBV5-8 to TRBJ2-2, with a weak D call TRBD1 (5 bases). Germline V gene data show CDR1 as SGHTS and CDR2 as YDEGEE. The V end was cut by 0 bases, the J end by 0 bases, with 6 bases between. The CDR3 has 15 residues. The CDR3: CASSLGTSNTGELFF. For the CDR3, the DNA is TGTGCCAGCAGCTTGGGGACATCGAACACCGGGGAGCTGTTTTTT.

A few counts support this clonotype. The chain has TRBV5-1 and TRBJ1-2; D unclear. Germline lookup yields CDR1 SGHRS and CDR2 YFSETQ. The germline V and J ends were trimmed by 0 bases and 0 bases, with 6 bases remaining between them. The CDR3 sequence is 14 residues long. CDR3 residues: CASSLDTANYGYTF. The DNA for the CDR3 is TGCGCCAGCAGCTTGGACACCGCTAACTATGGCTACACCTTC.

Concerning this clonotype itself: One junction end disagrees with the germline gene, perhaps due to a read error. The J gene is TRBJ2-5, the V gene TRBV28; 8 nucleotides line up with TRBD1. The CDR3 sequence is 11 residues long. Germline V lookup: CDR1 MDHEN, CDR2 SYDVKM. The CDR3 reads CAGSSDRVKFF. CDR3 nucleotides: TGTGCCGGCAGTTCGGACAGGGTGAAGTTCTTC.

The chain carries TRBV4-2 and TRBJ1-1; D might be TRBD1 (5 bases). V lost 4 bases and J 4 bases, leaving 13 bases between the germline ends. This CDR3 has 14 residues. Germline loops: CDR1 LGHNA, CDR2 YNFKEQ. CDR3 nucleotide sequence: TGTGCCAGCAGCCCCCCCACGGGGGGCACTGAAGCTTTCTTT. This codes for CASSPPTGGTEAFF.

This clonotype was detected ten times or more. The gene calls are TRBV28 and TRBJ2-7; D perhaps matches TRBD1 (6 bases). Trimming removed 7 bases at V and 6 bases at J, with 16 bases between. In germline, CDR1 is MDHEN, CDR2 SYDVKM. The CDR3 runs 13 residues. The CDR3 here is CASTLGRGREQYF. The CDR3 DNA reads as TGTGCCAGCACTCTAGGCAGGGGTCGCGAGCAGTACTTC. The whole variable domain, filled in from reference TRBV28 and TRBJ2-7, reads DVKVTQSSRYLVKRTGEKVFLECVQDMDHENMFWYRQDPGLGLRLIYFSYDVKMKEKGDIPEGYSVSREKKERFSLILESASTNQTSMYLCASTLGRGREQYFGPGTRLTVT.

V usage is TRBV11-2 and J usage is TRBJ2-7, with D hard to call. The V and J ends lost 5 bases and 2 bases respectively, with 13 bases between them. Germline V gives CDR1 SGHAT, CDR2 FQNNGV. The CDR3 covers 14 residues. In nucleotides, the CDR3 is TGTGCCAGCAGCCTTCGACTTGATACCTACGAGCAGTACTTC. This gives the protein CASSLRLDTYEQYF.

This clonotype was recorded many times. The J gene is TRBJ1-2, the V gene TRBV7-2, with a tentative D call TRBD1 (5 bases). V was shortened by 1 base and J by 4 bases, with 13 bases between the two germline ends. The CDR3 is 15 amino acids. Germline CDR1 reads SGHTA; CDR2 reads FQGNSA. CDR3 protein: CASSLGGGTFYGYTF. The CDR3 DNA reads as TGTGCCAGCAGCTTAGGTGGGGGAACCTTCTATGGCTACACCTTC.

This clonotype was found many times. The rearrangement links TRBV16 to TRBJ2-7, with D unclear. Trimming cost V 0 bases and J 9 bases, with 12 bases left between them. The CDR3 runs to 13 residues. Per germline, CDR1 KGHSY and CDR2 FQNENV. This chain's CDR3 is CASSQSSWAVQYF. CDR3 DNA: TGTGCCAGCAGCCAATCGTCCTGGGCAGTGCAGTACTTC. The variable domain in full, completed from reference TRBV16 and TRBJ2-7, reads GEEVAQTPKHLVRGEGQKAKLYCAPIKGHSYVFWYQQVLKNEFKFLISFQNENVFDETGMPKERFSAKCLPNSPCSLEIQATKLEDSAVYFCASSQSSWAVQYFGPGTRLTVT.

This clonotype came up a few times. The chain has TRBV29-1 and TRBJ2-7; a weak D match, TRBD1 (6 bases). V was cut by 0 bases and J by 7 bases, with 16 bases left in between. This CDR3 comprises 14 residues. Germline assignment: CDR1 SQVTM and CDR2 ANQGSEA. The CDR3 reads CSVEEQTGFDEQYF. The CDR3 DNA sequence: TGCAGCGTTGAAGAGCAGACAGGTTTTGATGAGCAGTACTTC.

The V call is TRBV12-3 or TRBV12-4, the J call TRBJ1-1, with D perhaps matching TRBD1 (5 bases). This CDR3 has 11 amino acids. V was shortened by 1 base and J by 8 bases, with 5 bases between the two germline ends. CDR3 sequence reads: CASSLDREAFF. CDR3 coding DNA: TGTGCCAGCAGTTTAGACAGGGAAGCTTTCTTT.

V usage is TRBV7-9 and J usage is TRBJ1-2; TRBD1 might be the D (6 bases). The germline V gene has CDR1 SEHNR and CDR2 FQNEAQ (reference sequence). The germline V and J ends were trimmed by 1 base and 2 bases, with 17 bases remaining between them. CDR3 length: 17 residues. The CDR3 DNA is TGTGCCAGCAGCTTAGTTGGGTCGGCAGGGGCCAACTATGGCTACACCTTC. It yields the protein CASSLVGSAGANYGYTF.

This clonotype was found many times. This chain links TRBV28 with TRBJ2-7; TRBD1 is a possible D gene (6 bases). Germline CDR1 reads MDHEN; CDR2 reads SYDVKM. The V end lost 10 bases, the J end lost 2 bases, and 15 bases lay between the germline ends. The CDR3 runs 13 residues. In DNA form, the CDR3 reads TGTGCCATCAAACAAGGACAGACCTACGAGCAGTACTTC. Amino acid sequence: CAIKQGQTYEQYF. Supplemented by reference TRBV28 and TRBJ2-7, the full variable domain reads DVKVTQSSRYLVKRTGEKVFLECVQDMDHENMFWYRQDPGLGLRLIYFSYDVKMKEKGDIPEGYSVSREKKERFSLILESASTNQTSMYLCAIKQGQTYEQYFGPGTRLTVT.

This chain links TRBV20-1 with TRBJ1-2; TRBD1 matches at 7 bases. With V trimmed by 6 bases and J by 4 bases, 11 bases remained unmatched. Germline V gene sequence: CDR1 DFQATT, CDR2 SNEGSKA (reference sequence). The length of the CDR3 is 14 residues. The CDR3 spells CSAELDRISYGYTF. The CDR3, as DNA: TGCAGTGCGGAGTTGGACAGGATTTCCTATGGCTACACCTTC.

This chain connects TRBV2 to TRBJ1-5; TRBD1 is a possible D gene (6 bases). The CDR3 contains 17 residues. The V gene lost 3 bases and the J gene lost 3 bases, with 18 bases spanning the gap. Per the germline V gene, CDR1 is SNHLY and CDR2 is FYNNEI. The CDR3 reads CASSDPGEGGNNQPQHF. In DNA, the CDR3 is TGTGCCAGCAGTGATCCCGGAGAAGGGGGAAACAATCAGCCCCAGCATTTT.

This clonotype was counted at least ten times. This chain joins TRBV3-1 and TRBJ1-2; D gene unclear. The CDR3 runs 12 residues. V lost 1 base to trimming and J lost 8 bases, with 8 bases between them. Germline lookup yields CDR1 LGHDT and CDR2 YNNKEL (reference sequence). This CDR3 reads CASSQAVFGYTF. The DNA of the CDR3 is TGTGCCAGCAGCCAAGCCGTCTTCGGCTACACCTTC.

Note on this clonotype: The junction does not match germline at one end; this may be a read error. The chain carries TRBV20-1 and TRBJ2-7, with 9 bases that match TRBD1. CDR1 and CDR2 from the germline V gene are DFQATT and SNEGSKA (reference sequence). This CDR3 is 13 amino acids long. Here the CDR3 DNA reads TGCAATGCTGCCGGGACAGGGTTCTACGAGCAGTACTTC. It translates to CNAAGTGFYEQYF.

The chain links TRBV28 to TRBJ2-6; D is perhaps TRBD2 (5 bases). The CDR3 has 15 residues. The germline V and J ends were trimmed by 6 bases and 0 bases, with 9 bases remaining between them. Germline V gives CDR1 MDHEN, CDR2 SYDVKM. CDR3 sequence reads: CASRGEDSGANVLTF. The DNA for the CDR3 is TGTGCCAGCAGGGGAGAGGACTCTGGGGCCAACGTCCTGACTTTC.

This clonotype was counted a single time. The V and J genes are TRBV5-5 and TRBJ2-5, with D unclear. Germline V gene data show CDR1 as SGHKS and CDR2 as YYEKEE (reference sequence). There are 14 residues in the CDR3. V lost 0 bases and J lost 2, with 8 bases in between. CDR3: CASSLGSAQETQYF. The CDR3 nucleotides read TGTGCCAGCAGCTTGGGGAGCGCGCAAGAGACCCAGTACTTC.

This clonotype was found many times. The rearrangement uses TRBV10-3 and TRBJ1-3; D not certain. CDR1 and CDR2 from the germline V gene are ENHRY and SYGVKD. V gave up 6 bases and J gave up 4 bases, with 10 bases separating them. The CDR3 sequence is 13 residues long. CDR3 protein: CAIRTRQGNTIYF. Here the CDR3 DNA reads TGTGCCATCAGGACTCGCCAAGGAAACACCATATATTTT.

In this sample, this clonotype turned up many times. The chain couples TRBV12-3 or TRBV12-4 to TRBJ1-1; no firm D call. V was shortened by 7 bases and J by 4 bases, with 16 bases between the two germline ends. There are 14 residues in the CDR3. CDR3 nucleotide sequence: TGTGCCAGCACCCCGGGTGTGGGTCTCACTGAAGCTTTCTTT. Translating gives CASTPGVGLTEAFF.

This chain uses TRBV5-6 with TRBJ1-1; the D is unclear. The CDR3 contains 14 residues. V lost 0 bases and J lost 1, with 7 bases in between. Germline V gene lookup returns CDR1 SGHDT and CDR2 YYEEEE. The CDR3, as DNA: TGTGCCAGCAGCTTGGAGATCCCGAACACTGAAGCTTTCTTT. Encoded protein: CASSLEIPNTEAFF.

This clonotype has ten or more counts. DNA for the CDR3: TGTGCCAGCAGTTATTTGCGGGAGTGGGGGGAGACCCAGTACTTC. Protein: CASSYLREWGETQYF. The rearrangement joins TRBV6-5 to TRBJ2-5; 7 bases align to TRBD2. The CDR3 loop spans 15 amino acids. The junction had 9 bases not matched to a gene; V was cut back by 3 bases and J by 5 bases. Germline V gene lookup returns CDR1 MNHEY and CDR2 SVGAGI.

This clonotype was seen many times. The chain combines TRBV12-3 or TRBV12-4 with TRBJ2-7; 10 bases match TRBD2. V was clipped by 5 bases and J by 0 bases; unmatched bases: 16. The CDR3 sequence is 19 residues long. CDR3 protein: CASSPSYLRTSGTSYEQYF. CDR3 bases: TGTGCCAGCAGTCCAAGCTACCTGAGGACTAGCGGAACCTCCTACGAGCAGTACTTC.

There are many counts of this clonotype. This sequence joins TRBV20-1 and TRBJ2-7; D unclear. The CDR3 length is 11 residues. Germline V gives CDR1 DFQATT, CDR2 SNEGSKA (reference sequence). Deletions cut 1 base from V and 3 bases from J, with 4 bases between. CDR3 protein: CSARAGYEQYF. The CDR3 nucleotides read TGCAGTGCTAGAGCGGGCTACGAGCAGTACTTC.

This clonotype was counted only a few times. The chain links TRBV25-1 to TRBJ1-2; D might be TRBD1 (6 bases). V lost 6 bases and J lost 6, with 17 bases in between. The CDR3 covers 14 residues. The germline V gene encodes CDR1 MGHDK and CDR2 SYGVNS. DNA for the CDR3: TGTGCCAGCAGAGAAACAGGGCGGCGTGATGGCTACACCTTC. Translating gives CASRETGRRDGYTF.

V and J are TRBV7-9 and TRBJ1-5; D not resolved. Germline V lookup: CDR1 SEHNR, CDR2 FQNEAQ (reference sequence). The CDR3 runs to 13 residues. V lost 5 bases to trimming and J lost 5 bases, with 10 bases between them. CDR3 sequence: CASSVGKDQPQHF. The CDR3, as DNA: TGTGCCAGCAGCGTGGGGAAAGATCAGCCCCAGCATTTT.

This chain connects TRBV6-9 to TRBJ1-4; no firm D call. The CDR3 covers 15 residues. CDR1 MNHGY and CDR2 SVAAGI come from the germline V gene. V lost 3 bases, J lost 5 bases, and 13 bases lay in between. CDR3 sequence: CASSYVGGKNEKLFF. The CDR3, as DNA: TGTGCCAGCAGTTACGTGGGTGGGAAGAATGAAAAACTGTTTTTT.

As to this clonotype: Compared with germline, one end of the junction differs, possibly owing to a read error. The chain recombines TRBV7-2 with TRBJ2-7, with D perhaps matching TRBD2 (8 bases). The CDR3 spans 15 residues. The V gene's germline CDR1 is SGHTA and CDR2 FQGNSA. The CDR3: CAGSLAGQTTYEQYF. The DNA for the CDR3 is TGTGCCGGCAGCTTAGCGGGACAGACTACCTACGAGCAGTACTTC.

This clonotype was seen only a few times. The chain is built from TRBV6-2 or TRBV6-3 and TRBJ1-2; D may be TRBD1 (6 bases). The CDR3 runs 14 residues. In germline, CDR1 is MNHEY, CDR2 SVGEGT. V lost 0 bases and J 3 bases, leaving 8 bases between the germline ends. The CDR3, as DNA: TGTGCCAGCAGTTACTCGCAGGGGCACTATGGCTACACCTTC. As protein: CASSYSQGHYGYTF.